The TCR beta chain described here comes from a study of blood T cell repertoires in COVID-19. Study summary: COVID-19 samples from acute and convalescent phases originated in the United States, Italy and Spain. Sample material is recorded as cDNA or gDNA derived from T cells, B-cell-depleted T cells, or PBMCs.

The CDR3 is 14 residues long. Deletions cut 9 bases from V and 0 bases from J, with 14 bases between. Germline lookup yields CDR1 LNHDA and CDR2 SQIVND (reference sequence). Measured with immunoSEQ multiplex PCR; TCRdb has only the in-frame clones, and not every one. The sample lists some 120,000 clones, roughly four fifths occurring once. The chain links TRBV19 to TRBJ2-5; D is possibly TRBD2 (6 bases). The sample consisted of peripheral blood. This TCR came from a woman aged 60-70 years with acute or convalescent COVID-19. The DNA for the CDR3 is TGTGCCAGGGCAGGAGGGCCCCACCAAGAGACCCAGTACTTC. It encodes CARAGGPHQETQYF.